This TCR beta chain was profiled in a study of Graves' ophthalmopathy and Graves' hyperthyroidism. Study-wide results and limits: The model predicted progression of ophthalmopathy with a sensitivity of 60% to 71%, and its specificity was 72.22%.

Certain patients, namely those with other autoimmune diseases, uncontrolled infections, pregnancy or lactation, were excluded. CDR3 regions of TCR beta were amplified from RNA transcripts. The workflow started with a first-round RT-PCR run with HTBI primers and then moved on to a second-round multiplex PCR. TCRdb called the multiplex PCR reads again in MiXCR, with one record for every CDR3 protein. Found here are roughly 400,000 distinct CDR3 sequences, 15% of them singletons; the top ten hold roughly 7%. V lost 3 bases, J lost 7 bases, and 7 bases stayed unmatched. Germline V gene data show CDR1 as SGHNT and CDR2 as YENEEA. CDR3 length equals 15 residues. This clonotype was seen repeatedly, ten times or more. Its specificity is unknown.

The sequence derives from a woman aged 18-29 years with stable Graves' hyperthyroidism. The sequenced sample was peripheral blood. The chain combines TRBV11-3 with TRBJ2-7; 12 bases are a match to TRBD2. The DNA for the CDR3 is TGTGCCAGCAGCTTCACTAGCGGGGGGAGTGGGGAGCAGTACTTC. Translating it yields CASSFTSGGSGEQYF.